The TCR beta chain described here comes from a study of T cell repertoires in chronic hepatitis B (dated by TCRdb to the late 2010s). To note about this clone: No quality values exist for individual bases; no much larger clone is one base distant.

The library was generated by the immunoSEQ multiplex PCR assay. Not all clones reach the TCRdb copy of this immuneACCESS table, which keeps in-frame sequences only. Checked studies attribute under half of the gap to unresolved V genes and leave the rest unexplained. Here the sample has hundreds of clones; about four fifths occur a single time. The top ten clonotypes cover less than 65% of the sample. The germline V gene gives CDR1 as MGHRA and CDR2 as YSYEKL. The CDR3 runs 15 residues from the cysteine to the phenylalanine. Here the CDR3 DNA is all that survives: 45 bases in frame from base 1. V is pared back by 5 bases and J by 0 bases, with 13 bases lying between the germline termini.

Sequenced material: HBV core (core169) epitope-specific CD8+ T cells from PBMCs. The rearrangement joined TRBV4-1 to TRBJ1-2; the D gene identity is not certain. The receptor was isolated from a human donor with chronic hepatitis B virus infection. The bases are TGCGCCAGCAGCTCAATAGTAGGAGCTAACTATGGCTACACCTTC. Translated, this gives CASSSIVGANYGYTF.